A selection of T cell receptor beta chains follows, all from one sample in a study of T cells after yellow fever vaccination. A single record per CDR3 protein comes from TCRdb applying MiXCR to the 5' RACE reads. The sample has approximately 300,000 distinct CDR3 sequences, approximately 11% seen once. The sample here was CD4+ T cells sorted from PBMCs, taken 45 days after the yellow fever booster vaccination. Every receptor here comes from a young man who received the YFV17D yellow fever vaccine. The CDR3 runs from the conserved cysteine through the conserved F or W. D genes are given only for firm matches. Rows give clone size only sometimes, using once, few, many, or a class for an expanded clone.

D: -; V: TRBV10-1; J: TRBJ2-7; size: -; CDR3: CASSEGSFGGAPFGKQYF; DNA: TGCGCCAGCAGTGAAGGTTCTTTCGGGGGCGCTCCTTTTGGGAAGCAGTACTTC
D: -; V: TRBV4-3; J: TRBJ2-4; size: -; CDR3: CASSQDWLAKNIQYF; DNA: TGCGCCAGCAGCCAAGATTGGCTAGCCAAAAACATTCAGTACTTC
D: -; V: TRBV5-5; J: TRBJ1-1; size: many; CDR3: CASSPRTGRTEAFF; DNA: TGTGCCAGCAGCCCGAGAACGGGTCGAACTGAAGCTTTCTTT
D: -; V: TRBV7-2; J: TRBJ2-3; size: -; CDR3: CASSLNWEDTQYF; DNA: TGTGCCAGCAGCTTAAATTGGGAAGATACGCAGTATTTT
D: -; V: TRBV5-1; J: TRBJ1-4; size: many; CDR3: CASSLVVRGGPNEKLFF; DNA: TGCGCCAGCAGCTTGGTAGTCCGTGGAGGGCCTAATGAAAAACTGTTTTTT
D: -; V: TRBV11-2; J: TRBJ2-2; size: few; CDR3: CASSLAGPTGELFF; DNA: TGTGCCAGCAGCTTAGCCGGTCCCACCGGGGAGCTGTTTTTT
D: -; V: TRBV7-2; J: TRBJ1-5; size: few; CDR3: CASSLSGARRDQPQHF; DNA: TGTGCCAGCAGCTTGTCAGGGGCGCGCAGGGATCAGCCCCAGCATTTT
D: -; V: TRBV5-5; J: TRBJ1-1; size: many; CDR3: CASSYGPNTEAFF; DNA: TGTGCCAGCAGCTACGGGCCGAACACTGAAGCTTTCTTT
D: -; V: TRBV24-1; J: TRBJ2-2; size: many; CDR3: CATRGDARAGELFF; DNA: TGTGCCACCAGAGGGGACGCCCGCGCCGGGGAGCTGTTTTTT
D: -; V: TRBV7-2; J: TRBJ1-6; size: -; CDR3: CASNLAQGYNSPLHF; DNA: TGTGCCAGCAACCTGGCACAGGGCTATAATTCACCCCTCCACTTT
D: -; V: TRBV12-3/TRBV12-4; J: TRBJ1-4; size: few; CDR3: CASRTVGGMREKLFF; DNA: TGTGCCAGCAGAACTGTTGGGGGAATGAGAGAAAAACTGTTTTTT
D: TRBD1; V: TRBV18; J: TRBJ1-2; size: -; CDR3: CASSPGTGDRYTF; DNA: TGTGCCAGCTCACCAGGGACAGGGGATCGCTACACCTTC
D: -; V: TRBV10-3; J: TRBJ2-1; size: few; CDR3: CAISPGDSYNEQFF; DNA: TGTGCCATCAGTCCAGGGGACTCCTACAATGAGCAGTTCTTC
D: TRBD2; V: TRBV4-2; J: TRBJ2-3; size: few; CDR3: CASSQQRGEGTDTQYF; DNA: TGTGCCAGCAGCCAGCAGCGGGGGGAAGGCACAGATACGCAGTATTTT
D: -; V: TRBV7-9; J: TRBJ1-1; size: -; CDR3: CASSLVGMGRIHTEAFF; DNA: TGTGCCAGCAGCTTAGTTGGGATGGGACGGATACACACTGAAGCTTTCTTT
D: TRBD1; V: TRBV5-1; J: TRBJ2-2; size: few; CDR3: CASSDTGGSGELFF; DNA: TGCGCCAGCAGCGACACAGGGGGCTCCGGGGAGCTGTTTTTT
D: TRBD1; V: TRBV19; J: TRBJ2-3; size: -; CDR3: CASSIIPGGFSDTQYF; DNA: TGTGCCAGTAGTATCATTCCAGGGGGCTTCTCAGATACGCAGTATTTT
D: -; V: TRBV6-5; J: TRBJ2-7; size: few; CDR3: CASTDSRWEQYF; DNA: TGTGCCAGCACCGACAGTAGGTGGGAGCAGTACTTC
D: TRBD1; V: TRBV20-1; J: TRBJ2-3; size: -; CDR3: CSAVFQGADTQYF; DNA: TGCAGTGCTGTTTTTCAGGGGGCAGATACGCAGTATTTT
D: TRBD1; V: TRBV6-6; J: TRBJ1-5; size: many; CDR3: CASSYGGQALNQPQHF; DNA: TGTGCCAGCAGTTACGGGGGACAGGCCCTAAATCAGCCCCAGCATTTT
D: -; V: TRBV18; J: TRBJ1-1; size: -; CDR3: CASSPRSTEAFF; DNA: TGTGCCAGCTCACCCCGGAGCACTGAAGCTTTCTTT
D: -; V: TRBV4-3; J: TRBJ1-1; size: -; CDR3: CASSQGGGADTEAFF; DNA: TGCGCCAGCAGCCAAGGGGGAGGGGCGGACACTGAAGCTTTCTTT
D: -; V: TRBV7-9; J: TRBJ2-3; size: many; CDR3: CASSARTEGDTQYF; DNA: TGTGCCAGCAGCGCTCGGACAGAGGGAGATACGCAGTATTTT
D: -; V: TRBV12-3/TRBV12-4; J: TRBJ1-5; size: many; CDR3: CASRRGNNQPQHF; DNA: TGTGCCAGCAGGAGAGGGAATAATCAGCCCCAGCATTTT
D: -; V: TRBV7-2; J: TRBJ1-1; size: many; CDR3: CASSPTAEIGAFF; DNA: TGTGCCAGCAGCCCCACCGCCGAAATCGGGGCTTTCTTT
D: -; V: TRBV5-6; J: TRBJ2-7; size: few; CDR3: CASSFGAPSYEQYF; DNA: TGTGCCAGCAGCTTCGGGGCCCCCTCCTACGAGCAGTACTTC
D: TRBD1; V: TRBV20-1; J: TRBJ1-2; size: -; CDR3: CSAGRTGRVYGYTF; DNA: TGCAGTGCCGGCCGGACAGGGAGGGTCTATGGCTACACCTTC
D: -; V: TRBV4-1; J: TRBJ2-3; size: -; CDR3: CASSPSPPGADRDTQYF; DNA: TGCGCCAGCAGCCCCAGCCCCCCGGGGGCAGATAGGGATACGCAGTATTTT
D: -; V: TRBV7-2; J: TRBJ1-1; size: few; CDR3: CASNEGANTEAFF; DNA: TGTGCCAGCAACGAGGGAGCGAACACTGAAGCTTTCTTT
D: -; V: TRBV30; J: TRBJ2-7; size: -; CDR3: CAWRGGSRQYF; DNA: TGTGCCTGGAGGGGGGGATCTAGGCAGTACTTC
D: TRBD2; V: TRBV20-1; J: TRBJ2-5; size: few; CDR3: CSARDRTSGETQYF; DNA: TGCAGTGCTAGGGATAGGACTAGCGGGGAGACCCAGTACTTC
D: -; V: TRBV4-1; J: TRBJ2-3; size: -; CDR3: CASSPRTKSGSDTQYF; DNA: TGCGCCAGCAGCCCAAGGACTAAATCTGGGTCAGATACGCAGTATTTT
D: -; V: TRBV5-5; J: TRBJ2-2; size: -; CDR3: CASSLLTSTGELFF; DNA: TGTGCCAGCAGCCTCCTAACATCCACCGGGGAGCTGTTTTTT
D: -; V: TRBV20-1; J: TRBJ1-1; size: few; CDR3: CSEWRGDLEAYF; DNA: TGCAGTGAGTGGAGGGGAGATCTTGAAGCTTACTTT
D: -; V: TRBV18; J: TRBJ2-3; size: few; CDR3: CASSPTGLPAGTQYF; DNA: TGTGCCAGCTCACCAACAGGACTCCCCGCCGGTACGCAGTATTTT
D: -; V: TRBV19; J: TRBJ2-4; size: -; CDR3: CASSIRQGLDIQYF; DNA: TGTGCCAGTAGTATTAGGCAGGGTCTTGACATTCAGTACTTC
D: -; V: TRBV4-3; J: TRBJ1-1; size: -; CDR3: CASSLGGGAEAFF; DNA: TGCGCCAGCAGCCTCGGAGGGGGAGCTGAAGCTTTCTTT
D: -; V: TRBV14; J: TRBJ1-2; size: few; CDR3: CASSQAQDRSYGYTF; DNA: TGTGCCAGCAGCCAAGCTCAGGACAGAAGCTATGGCTACACCTTC
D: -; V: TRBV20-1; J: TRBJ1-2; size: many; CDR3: CSARTPNYGYTF; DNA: TGCAGTGCTAGGACACCTAACTATGGCTACACCTTC
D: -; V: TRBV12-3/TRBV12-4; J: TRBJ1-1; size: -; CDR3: CASSFQRNTEAFF; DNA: TGTGCCAGCAGTTTCCAGAGGAACACTGAAGCTTTCTTT
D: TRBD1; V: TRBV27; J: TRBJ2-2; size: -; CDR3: CASSRQGREGELFF; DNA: TGTGCCAGCAGCCGACAGGGAAGGGAGGGGGAGCTGTTTTTT
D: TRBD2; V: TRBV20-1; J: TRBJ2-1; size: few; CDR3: CSATSGDPLNEQFF; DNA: TGCAGTGCTACAAGCGGGGACCCCCTCAATGAGCAGTTCTTC
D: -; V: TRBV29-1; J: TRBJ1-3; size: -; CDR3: CSVENRGNPGNTIYF; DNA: TGCAGCGTTGAGAATCGGGGGAACCCTGGAAACACCATATATTTT
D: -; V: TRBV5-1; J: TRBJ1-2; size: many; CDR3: CASSLERLNGYTF; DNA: TGCGCCAGCAGCTTGGAACGGTTGAATGGCTACACCTTC
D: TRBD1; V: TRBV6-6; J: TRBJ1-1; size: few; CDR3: CASSYWTGEAFF; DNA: TGTGCCAGCAGTTACTGGACAGGGGAAGCTTTCTTT